The 7 T cell receptor beta chains given below trace back to one sample, sequenced in a study of blood T cell repertoires in COVID-19. TCRdb's copy holds only in-frame clones and misses some; the assay was immunoSEQ multiplex PCR. The sample contains roughly 350,000 clones, around 90% of which appear only once. Sequencing used peripheral blood. All receptors derive from a woman under 30 who had recovered from COVID-19.

This sequence joins TRBV9 and TRBJ1-1, with D possibly matching TRBD1 (5 bases). CDR1 is SGDLS, CDR2 YYNGEE, per germline. The CDR3 contains 16 residues. V shed 7 bases and J shed 5 bases, with 24 bases lying between them. DNA of the CDR3: TGTGCCAGCTCCACTAACAAGGCAGGGATATCAACTGAAGCTTTCTTT. This encodes CASSTNKAGISTEAFF.

V usage is TRBV11-2 and J usage is TRBJ2-1, with 7 bases that match TRBD1. The CDR3 length is 16 residues. J gave up 5 bases and V 2 bases, and 9 bases lay outside the gene matches. Germline loops: CDR1 SGHAT, CDR2 FQNNGV. CDR3 protein: CASSLIPGGRDNEQFF. CDR3 bases: TGTGCCAGCAGCTTAATTCCAGGGGGAAGGGACAATGAGCAGTTCTTC.

In its sample, this clone was seen a few times. V and J are TRBV2 and TRBJ2-1, with D perhaps matching TRBD2 (5 bases). Germline V gives CDR1 SNHLY, CDR2 FYNNEI. V shed 5 bases and J shed 6 bases, with 17 bases lying between them. This CDR3 spans 15 amino acids. CDR3: CASSSELSLVNEQFF. The CDR3 nucleotides read TGTGCCAGCAGTTCGGAACTTTCACTAGTCAATGAGCAGTTCTTC.

The chain recombines TRBV3-1 (or the pseudogene TRBV3-2) with TRBJ1-2, with a possible D match to TRBD1 (6 bases). V shed 3 bases and J shed 5 bases, with 13 bases lying between them. From germline, CDR1 is LGHDT and CDR2 YNNKEL (reference sequence). This CDR3 region has 14 residues. CDR3 coding DNA: TGTGCCAGCAGCCAGGCGGACAGCTATTATGGCTACACCTTC. This sequence encodes CASSQADSYYGYTF.

This chain uses TRBV6-5 with TRBJ2-5; the D gene is possibly TRBD2 (6 bases). Germline V CDR1 and CDR2: MNHEY, SVGAGI. Trimming took off 0 bases at V and 5 bases at J, with 16 bases between the two ends. The CDR3 is 16 amino acids. CDR3 protein: CASSYSIPGVGETQYF. Written as DNA, the CDR3 is TGTGCCAGCAGTTACTCGATACCGGGAGTGGGCGAGACCCAGTACTTC.

The V and J genes are TRBV29-1 and TRBJ2-7, with a weak D call TRBD1 (6 bases). Trimming removed 4 bases at V and 2 bases at J, with 9 bases between. The germline V gene has CDR1 SQVTM and CDR2 ANQGSEA. This CDR3 region has 12 residues. CDR3 region: CSVANRAYEQYV. The CDR3 nucleotides read TGCAGCGTTGCGAACAGGGCCTACGAGCAGTACGTC.

The CDR3 loop is CASSQGTGVGGNTIYF. The CDR3 DNA follows: TGCGCCAGCAGCCAAGGGACAGGGGTGGGTGGAAACACCATATATTTT. The chain joins TRBV4-3 to TRBJ1-3, with 9 bases that match TRBD1. This CDR3 comprises 16 residues. Germline lookup yields CDR1 LGHNA and CDR2 YSLEER. The V gene end was trimmed by 1 base and the J gene end by 3 bases; junction bases not matched to a gene: 4.